One and the same sample provided the 9 T cell receptor beta chains below, sequenced in a study of blood T cell repertoires in COVID-19. The table came from immunoSEQ multiplex PCR; TCRdb's copy has only in-frame clones and leaves some out. The sample contains 250,000 to 350,000 clones, 85% to 90% of which appear only once. Input material: peripheral blood. These receptor sequences come from a woman aged 25 to 39 with COVID-19, enrolled during active disease.

CDR3 region: CAISPTSGRDTQYF. The CDR3 DNA reads TGTGCCATCAGCCCGACTAGCGGGAGGGATACGCAGTATTTT. The chain carries TRBV10-3 and TRBJ2-3, with TRBD2 identical over 13 bases. Germline V gene data show CDR1 as ENHRY and CDR2 as SYGVKD. Trimming cost V 6 bases and J 6 bases; bases outside gene matches: 3. CDR3 length: 14 amino acids.

The chain employs TRBV24-1 and TRBJ2-2, with 8 bases that match TRBD2. This CDR3 has 13 amino acids. Trimming cost V 9 bases and J 3 bases; bases outside gene matches: 2. Germline CDR1 reads KGHDR; CDR2 reads SFDVKD. The CDR3 here is CATGTRYTGELFF. Here the CDR3 DNA reads TGTGCCACCGGGACTAGGTACACCGGGGAGCTGTTTTTT.

Notes on this clone: Germline is not matched at one junction end, which may reflect a read error. The chain has TRBV28 and TRBJ2-6, with a tentative D call TRBD2 (6 bases). The CDR3 is 15 amino acids. Germline V gives CDR1 MDHEN, CDR2 SYDVKM. The CDR3 sequence is CASCLGGRRANVLTF. DNA of the CDR3: TGTGCCAGCTGTTTGGGGGGAAGAAGGGCCAACGTCCTGACTTTC.

As DNA, the CDR3 is TGTGCCAGCAACCCAGGGGGTGTCGGGGAGCTGTTTTTT. It translates to CASNPGGVGELFF. The V call is TRBV27, the J call TRBJ2-2; 7 bases align to TRBD1. After removal of 7 bases from V and 7 bases from J, the junction contained 6 bases not matched to a gene. CDR1 and CDR2 (germline): MNHEY, SMNVEV (reference sequence). The CDR3 has 13 residues.

The chain recombines TRBV5-1 with TRBJ2-5; D is undetermined. The CDR3 loop spans 16 amino acids. Germline loops: CDR1 SGHRS, CDR2 YFSETQ. V was pared by 0 bases and J by 5 bases, with 17 bases between. CDR3 DNA sequence: TGCGCCAGCAGCTTGGAGATCTCCCGGTCCGGGGAGACCCAGTACTTC. Its translation is CASSLEISRSGETQYF. Full variable domain (missing parts from reference TRBV5-1 and TRBJ2-5): KAGVTQTPRYLIKTRGQQVTLSCSPISGHRSVSWYQQTPGQGLQFLFEYFSETQRNKGNFPGRFSGRQFSNSRSEMNVSTLELGDSALYLCASSLEISRSGETQYFGPGTRLLVL.

The chain has TRBV9 and TRBJ2-3; 11 bases are shared with TRBD2. V gave up 2 bases and J gave up 4 bases; unmatched junction bases: 3. The CDR3 spans 15 residues. Germline V lookup: CDR1 SGDLS, CDR2 YYNGEE. The CDR3 protein is CASSVSGRGADTQYF. The CDR3 bases are TGTGCCAGCAGCGTTAGCGGGAGGGGGGCAGATACGCAGTATTTT. Combining the CDR3 with reference TRBV9 and TRBJ2-3 gives the whole variable domain DSGVTQTPKHLITATGQRVTLRCSPRSGDLSVYWYQQSLDQGLQFLIQYYNGEERAKGNILERFSAQQFPDLHSELNLSSLELGDSALYFCASSVSGRGADTQYFGPGTRLTVL.

A word on this clone: Additional DNA sequences in this sample encode the identical CDR3. The V and J genes are TRBV10-1 and TRBJ2-7; 7 bases line up with TRBD1. Per germline, CDR1 WNHNN and CDR2 SYGVQD (reference sequence). This CDR3 comprises 14 residues. The V and J ends lost 0 bases and 3 bases, in that order; junction bases with no gene match: 2. The CDR3 nucleotides read TGCGCCAGCAGTGAGTCCAGGGGGAGCTACGAGCAGTACTTC. Translated, it gives CASSESRGSYEQYF.

The chain has TRBV19 and TRBJ1-5; D not certain. V dropped 0 bases and J dropped 1 base, with 7 bases sitting between them. Germline V CDR1 and CDR2: LNHDA, SQIVND (reference sequence). The CDR3 totals 15 residues. This chain's CDR3 is CASSIDQVSNQPQHF. The CDR3 DNA reads as TGTGCCAGTAGTATAGATCAGGTGAGCAATCAGCCCCAGCATTTT. The variable domain in full, completed from reference TRBV19 and TRBJ1-5, reads DGGITQSPKYLFRKEGQNVTLSCEQNLNHDAMYWYRQDPGQGLRLIYYSQIVNDFQKGDIAEGYSVSREKKESFPLTVTSAQKNPTAFYLCASSIDQVSNQPQHFGDGTRLSIL.

The chain combines TRBV5-8 with TRBJ2-7; 7 bases are shared with TRBD2. Per germline, CDR1 SGHTS and CDR2 YDEGEE. V was clipped by 5 bases and J by 3 bases; unmatched bases: 11. The CDR3 length is 15 residues. The CDR3: CASSRGAGNFYEQYF. In nucleotides, the CDR3 is TGTGCCAGCAGTAGAGGAGCGGGAAACTTCTACGAGCAGTACTTC.